This record covers a single T cell receptor (beta chain). There is no known antigen for this receptor. Per-base qualities were not stored, and no clone one base away is much larger. Library preparation employed the immunoSEQ multiplex PCR assay. A mixture of 60 forward primers for TCR Vbeta segments and 13 reverse primers for TCR Jbeta segments was used in the multiplex PCR. Amplification of the CDR3 region of rearranged TCR beta genes was performed with a multiplex PCR assay on genomic DNA. The Illumina HiSeq System was used to sequence the amplified TCR beta libraries as 87-base-pair reads. As for how the authors treated the data: Across the 700 or so repertoires, a later analysis counted 60 million to 90 million unique TCR beta chains, roughly 11 million of which were shared by at least two donors. A nearest-neighbor algorithm error-corrected the raw reads and collapsed the reads into unique sequences, merging closely related sequences to remove PCR and sequencing errors. Alignment of CDR3 sequences to IMGT reference sequences was used to assign V, D and J gene segments. For a sequence to be retained, at least a six-nucleotide match to both a V gene segment and a J gene segment was required. Rearrangements were classified as productive when the CDR3 lacked stop codons and remained in frame with V and J, and all other rearrangements were classified as non-productive. Following IMGT convention, CDR3 was defined as the stretch from the second conserved V-encoded cysteine to the conserved J-encoded phenylalanine. The earlier analysis of around 640 of the donors excluded sequences that lacked an unambiguous match to a single V gene segment. An earlier analysis of a few hundred of the donors called V segments functional above 56.7% productive rearrangements and segregating when the between-donor standard deviation exceeded 5%. A statistical classification framework was built for diagnosing cytomegalovirus status from the catalog of TCR beta chain sequences. A later analysis assigned V and J genes by comparing TCR nucleotide sequences with IMGT/GENE-DB human TR gene sequences. In a later analysis, CDR3 sequences and most-parsimonious VDJ recombination scenarios were assigned using the TCRdist pipeline. A later analysis defined each TCR beta chain by its CDR3 amino acid sequence plus V-gene family, and excluded reads lacking a unique V-gene family. In a later analysis, around 650 highly shared, low-generation-probability nucleotide sequences were removed to address suspected cross-contamination and a sequencing artifact. In a later analysis, a clonal expansion index for each public chain was calculated from normalized within-repertoire ranks of inferred template counts. A later analysis computed generation probabilities with a VDJ recombination model fitted to out-of-frame rearrangements, and checked the results against IGoR. A later analysis scored TCR-TCR, TCR-HLA and TCR-CMV co-occurrence with hypergeometric tests, applying a repertoire-size bias correction to TCR pairs. In a later analysis, false discovery rates were estimated by permuting HLA or CMV assignments 20 times. In a later analysis, co-occurring TCRs were grouped using DBSCAN, and TCRdist sequence similarity was added for clustering within HLA-allele-positive subsets. Repertoires with fewer than 30,000 or more than 120,000 public chains were left out of co-occurrence clustering, as were about 5 repertoires with anomalous nucleotide sharing. Entries here come from immuneACCESS through TCRdb and include only in-frame sequences with V and J called. Some clones fail to appear in such tables; in the studies checked, an unresolved V gene covers under half of the shortfall, and the cause of the remainder is unknown. The DNA was the basis for D and trimming; V, J and clone size are from that table. The sample profile shows 54,000 or so clones; roughly 70% of them were found once. The ten largest clones capture roughly a fifth of the sample.

The CDR3 covers 17 residues, taking in both the cysteine and the phenylalanine. Kept here is only the CDR3 DNA, which spans 51 bases and is read in frame from base 1. According to the germline V gene, CDR1 reads ENHRY and CDR2 reads SYGVKD. V is pared back by 2 bases and J by 0 bases, with 15 bases lying between the germline termini. This specimen comes from a study of cytomegalovirus exposure and HLA in healthy donors (dated by TCRdb to the late 2010s). With regard to the full study: In an earlier analysis of 587 of the donors, approximately 260 Gb of sequence data and some 100 million unique TCR beta sequences from 150 million to 200 million T cells were reported. Donor age, sex, ethnicity and CMV serostatus were compiled together with the repertoire data. Class I and class II HLA loci were covered by the typing at four-digit resolution. Several DR-DQ haplotypes were treated as single units for association and clustering because of strong linkage in the cohort. Across around 400 genotyped donors of the cohort, an average of approximately 240,000 unique TCR beta nucleotide sequences per donor were sequenced, and 15% to 20% of those sequences were non-productive. Along with the roughly 670-subject first cohort, a separate validation cohort of more than 90 different subjects was used. Rather than drawing on any new phenotypic data, the later analysis identified candidate immune exposures from TCR beta sequences and the way those sequences occurred across donors. To study patterns of TCR occurrence, a later analysis re-analyzed previously published TCR beta repertoires from 600 to 750 donors and added high-resolution HLA genotyping. The number of donors typed differed by locus, with roughly 620-630 for A, B, C, DRB1 and DQB1, roughly 520 for DQA1, 600 to 610 for DPA1, and approximately 470 for DPB1. Approximately 310 gigabases of sequencing data and approximately 93 million unique TCR sequences were included in an early release covering around 650 HLA-typed donors. Every discovery cohort repertoire had been produced on one sequencing platform. An earlier analysis of a few hundred of the donors applied high-throughput TCR beta sequencing to assess whether each TCR beta V gene segment acted as functional or pseudogenic. In a later genetic analysis, genome-wide SNP genotypes for about 55% of the 666 donors were used, and that subset was treated as a discovery cohort. The study used immunosequencing to profile the T cell repertoires of hundreds of subjects and linked those repertoires to cytomegalovirus serostatus. The genetic ancestry cluster associated with self-reported Caucasian donors included about 84% of the 398 genotyped donors. To predict cytomegalovirus infection status, the study combined high-throughput TCR immunosequencing, statistical association of individual TCRs with disease status, and machine learning. The study was designed to test whether signatures of past pathogen exposure could be identified by cataloging public T cell receptors. What the authors observed across the whole study: Compared with the approximately 600-donor mean, donors in an Asian-associated ancestry cluster had fewer N-insertions in productive TCRs, according to a later genetic analysis. In a later analysis, HLA-associated TCR beta chains showed more clonal expansion and lower generation probabilities than non-associated chains that were equally common. Specific HLA alleles were associated with 15,000 to 20,000 TCR beta sequences at a false discovery rate of 0.05 in a later analysis. In vitro tests confirmed that a few of the cytomegalovirus-associated TCR beta chains recognize cytomegalovirus antigens. Sequencing depth was assumed to be roughly uniform across donors in the presence/absence analyses, though that assumption may not hold. Because counts were too low, about 15 rarely observed V segments, including chromosome 9 orphons, were left out of the earlier analysis of 587 of the donors. A later analysis reported that several top co-occurrence clusters appeared linked to parvovirus B19, influenza, CMV and Epstein-Barr virus. Cytomegalovirus status was reported to be diagnosed by the classifier with high specificity and sensitivity in both the original and validation cohorts. Across donors, most TCR sequences were observed very rarely, whereas some public TCRs were present in many individuals. CMV serostatus was the only immune exposure information available for the cohort. An earlier analysis of approximately 590 of the donors showed that most TCR beta V segments appeared in productive rearrangements either about 87% or about 30% of the time, which broadly matched IMGT annotations. When HLA alleles, especially DR and DQ, strongly co-occurred, TCR associations were difficult to assign to individual alleles. Linkage disequilibrium might explain the correlated functional status among segregating V segments, but an unknown experimental factor could not be excluded. A later analysis found that TCR association rates varied across HLA loci, with DRB1 alleles showing the most associated TCRs and HLA-C alleles the fewest. A further reported finding was that TCR beta sequences accurately predicted the HLA-A and HLA-B alleles for most subjects in the first cohort. A cluster of highly shared sequence variants was judged likely to be a technical artifact of the sequencing pipeline. V-gene and J-gene trimming of TCR beta chains was associated with a missense DCLRE1C variant in a later genetic analysis, and the association was replicated in an independent cohort. Some IMGT-functional V segments, including TRBV6-2 and TRBV6-3, could not be told apart with the 87-base-pair reads, so those segments were excluded. Because HLA typing was unavailable for some donors at each locus, only the typed subset was used in association tests. Most CMV-associated TCR beta chains appeared to be HLA-restricted in a later analysis, and the HLA associations seemed to be driven largely by CMV exposure. In this cohort, only TCR beta chains were sequenced, and detectable features were limited by the absence of alpha or paired-chain data. The study gave a list of more than 150 TCR beta chains associated with cytomegalovirus. The authors suggested that the approach could potentially be extended to other disease states and immunological phenotypes.

In total, roughly 710 healthy bone marrow donors made up the cohort. At the time of sampling, every cohort member was nominally healthy, though immune exposures that went unrecorded were likely present. The donor was CMV seropositive and belonged to the group of 250 to 300 seropositive cohort members. Each donor provided a peripheral blood sample, and peripheral blood mononuclear cells were used for TCR beta sequencing. Genomic DNA was extracted from the blood cell samples with the Qiagen DNeasy Blood Extraction Kit. Sequenced input: PBMCs. Recombination joined TRBV10-3 with TRBJ2-3; the best D guess is TRBD1, with 6 bases matching. The sequence came from a woman aged 60-70 years in good health and CMV-seropositive. The CDR3 region: CAISEMGASTSTDTQYF. The sequenced DNA is TGTGCCATCAGTGAGATGGGGGCCTCAACTAGCACAGATACGCAGTATTTT.